This T cell receptor (beta chain) was profiled in a study of shared clonotypes between healthy human individuals. About the study: In total, the donors were a couple of women and a few men aged 18 to 49. Regarding the study as a whole: Sampling covered blood only; tissue repertoires likely differ.

As to this clone: Its antigen is not identified.

CDR3 length equals 19 residues. Genomic DNA (from each subset) was split evenly across several immunoSEQ plates. Here immunoSEQ multiplex PCR was the method, and the copy in TCRdb shows in-frame clones only, minus some. The table has about 490,000 clones, 70% to 85% seen once. What was sequenced was PBMCs. The chain is built from TRBV21-1 and TRBJ2-3; TRBD2 is the table's D call and was not checked against the DNA. TRBV21-1 is assigned pseudogene status. This receptor was identified in a woman in her forties in good health. Some clones in this sample may be carry-over from other donors' samples. CDR3 sequence reads: CASSRGKEREGGSTDTQYF. The CDR3 DNA follows: TGTGCCAGCAGCAGGGGGAAGGAGCGGGAGGGTGGGAGCACAGATACGCAGTATTTT.